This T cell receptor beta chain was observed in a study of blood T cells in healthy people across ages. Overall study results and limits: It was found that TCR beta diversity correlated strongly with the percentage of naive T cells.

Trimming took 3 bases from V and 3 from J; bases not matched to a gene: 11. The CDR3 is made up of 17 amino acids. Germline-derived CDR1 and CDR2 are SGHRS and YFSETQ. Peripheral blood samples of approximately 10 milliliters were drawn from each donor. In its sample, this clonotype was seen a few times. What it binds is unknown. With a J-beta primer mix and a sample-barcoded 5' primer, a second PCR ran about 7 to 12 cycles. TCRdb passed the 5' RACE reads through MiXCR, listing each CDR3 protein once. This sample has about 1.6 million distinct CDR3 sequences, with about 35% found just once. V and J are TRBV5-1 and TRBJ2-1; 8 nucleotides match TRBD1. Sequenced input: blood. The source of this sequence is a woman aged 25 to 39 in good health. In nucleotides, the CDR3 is TGCGCCAGCAGCTCTGCCTTGACAGGGGAAGGCTACAATGAGCAGTTCTTC. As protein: CASSSALTGEGYNEQFF.